A single sample is the source of the 30 T cell receptor beta chains below, sequenced in a study of shared clonotypes between healthy human individuals (dated by TCRdb to about 2020). Libraries were constructed by the immunoSEQ multiplex PCR assay. Drawn from immuneACCESS, this table holds only the in-frame rearrangements with V and J called that TCRdb kept. Clones are partly lost; checked studies trace under half to an unresolved V gene and leave the rest unexplained. The sample yields about 1.5 million clones; around 97% were counted once. Of the sample, approximately 1% falls within the top ten clones. The sequencing input was naive CD4+ T cells sorted from blood. The cell subset or site label for this specimen denotes: CD45RA+ positively selected. Receptors originate from a man aged 30-40 years in good health.

This rearrangement joins TRBV7-3 to TRBJ2-7; possible D gene TRBD2, 6 bases. This CDR3 is built from 13 residues. Per the germline V gene, CDR1 is SGHTA and CDR2 is FQGTGA. The ends were cut back, 5 bases at V and 0 bases at J, with 8 bases in the middle. CDR3 in DNA: TGTGCCAGCAGCCTGGGACTCTCCTACGAGCAGTACTTC. Its translation: CASSLGLSYEQYF.

CDR3 DNA sequence: TGTGCCAGCAGCTCCGACTGGGATTCGGGACTATACAATGAGCAGTTCTTC. It codes for CASSSDWDSGLYNEQFF. The rearrangement uses TRBV5-8 and TRBJ2-1; 7 positions match TRBD2. Unmatched junction bases numbered 13, after V lost 3 bases and J lost 4 bases. This CDR3 is built from 17 residues. In germline, CDR1 is SGHTS, CDR2 YDEGEE. Full variable domain (outside the CDR3, taken from reference TRBV5-8 and TRBJ2-1): EAGVTQSPTHLIKTRGQQATLRCSPISGHTSVYWYQQALGLGLQFLLWYDEGEERNRGNFPPRFSGRQFPNYSSELNVNALELEDSALYLCASSSDWDSGLYNEQFFGPGTRLTVL.

This sequence joins TRBV5-1 and TRBJ2-7; the D call may be TRBD1 or TRBD2 (5 bases each). V dropped 4 bases and J dropped 2 bases, with 13 bases sitting between them. The CDR3 length is 14 residues. In germline, CDR1 is SGHRS, CDR2 YFSETQ. The CDR3 sequence is CASSEGTSTYEQYF. The CDR3, as DNA: TGCGCCAGCAGCGAAGGGACGTCCACCTACGAGCAGTACTTC.

The chain combines TRBV29-1 with TRBJ1-1; 7 nucleotides agree with TRBD1. Germline V gene sequence: CDR1 SQVTM, CDR2 ANQGSEA. After removal of 7 bases from V and 7 bases from J, the junction contained 9 bases not matched to a gene. This CDR3 has 12 amino acids. Here the CDR3 DNA reads TGCAGCGCCCTGACAGGGTATAGTGAAGCTTTCTTT. Translation: CSALTGYSEAFF.

Here the CDR3 DNA reads TGTGCCAGCAGCTTAGCGAGCGGGAGAAGAGGAACGGGGACCTACAATGAGCAGTTCTTC. This codes for CASSLASGRRGTGTYNEQFF. The chain combines TRBV7-6 with TRBJ2-1, with 8 bases lining up with TRBD2. Germline CDR1 reads SGHVS; CDR2 reads FNYEAQ. This CDR3 contains 20 residues. With V trimmed by 0 bases and J by 2 bases, 15 bases remained unmatched.

The gene calls are TRBV27 and TRBJ2-7; 9 bases are a match to TRBD2. Germline V lookup: CDR1 MNHEY, CDR2 SMNVEV (reference sequence). V gave up 0 bases and J gave up 7 bases; unmatched junction bases: 10. This CDR3 spans 16 amino acids. The CDR3, as DNA: TGTGCCAGCAGTTTATCTGTGGCGGGAGGGACCCGGGAGCAGTACTTC. It is translated as CASSLSVAGGTREQYF.

CDR3 nucleotides: TGTGCCAGCAGCCCCCAGGGGCGGGAGACCCAGTACTTC. It is translated as CASSPQGRETQYF. The chain combines TRBV13 with TRBJ2-5, with D possibly TRBD1 on 6 matching bases. From germline, CDR1 is PRHDT and CDR2 FYEKMQ (reference sequence). V was cut by 5 bases and J by 5 bases, with 12 bases left in between. The CDR3 loop spans 13 amino acids. The whole variable domain, remainder taken from reference TRBV13 and TRBJ2-5, is AAGVIQSPRHLIKEKRETATLKCYPIPRHDTVYWYQQGPGQDPQFLISFYEKMQSDKGSIPDRFSAQQFSDYHSELNMSSLELGDSALYFCASSPQGRETQYFGPGTRLLVL.

The chain uses TRBV6-6 and TRBJ2-1, with 8 bases aligning to TRBD1. Germline assignment: CDR1 MNHNY and CDR2 SVGAGI (reference sequence). After removal of 0 bases from V and 6 bases from J, the junction contained 4 bases not matched to a gene. The CDR3 covers 15 residues. CDR3 coding DNA: TGTGCCAGCAGTTACTCTCAGGGGGCGGTCAATGAGCAGTTCTTC. It is translated as CASSYSQGAVNEQFF.

The rearrangement links TRBV19 to TRBJ1-1, with 9 bases fitting TRBD1. Trimming removed 5 bases from V and 0 bases from J; junction bases left unmatched: 7. CDR1 is LNHDA and CDR2 is SQIVND in the germline V gene (reference sequence). This CDR3 has 16 amino acids. CDR3 coding DNA: TGTGCCAGTAGTTTACAGGGGGCGCGTGTGAACACTGAAGCTTTCTTT. Protein product: CASSLQGARVNTEAFF.

To note about this clone: Other nucleotide sequences in the sample specify the same CDR3. The V call is TRBV7-8, the J call TRBJ1-5; D is ambiguous. From germline, CDR1 is SGHVS and CDR2 FQNEAQ. The CDR3 is 13 amino acids. Trimming pared 0 bases from V and 5 bases from J, leaving 5 bases between. The DNA for the CDR3 is TGTGCCAGCAGCTTAGCTCGGGATCAGCCCCAGCATTTT. This encodes CASSLARDQPQHF.

This clone was counted once. The rearrangement uses TRBV7-9 and TRBJ2-1, with TRBD2 matching over 8 bases. Germline V gene lookup returns CDR1 SEHNR and CDR2 FQNEAQ (reference sequence). Losses at the gene ends were 2 bases for V and 7 bases for J; bases not matched to a gene: 7. The CDR3 consists of 15 residues. This CDR3 is CASSLLSGSLNEQFF. The CDR3 nucleotides are TGTGCCAGCAGCTTACTCAGCGGGAGCTTGAATGAGCAGTTCTTC.

In the case of this clone: Different DNA sequences within this sample yield the same CDR3. The V and J genes are TRBV19 and TRBJ2-7; 10 bases align to TRBD1. V shed 4 bases and J 2 bases; nucleotides not matched to a gene: 2. Germline V CDR1 and CDR2: LNHDA, SQIVND (reference sequence). The length of the CDR3 is 14 residues. CDR3 DNA: TGTGCCAGTAGTACCGGGACAGGGGCCTACGAGCAGTACTTC. As protein: CASSTGTGAYEQYF. Full variable domain (missing parts from reference TRBV19 and TRBJ2-7): DGGITQSPKYLFRKEGQNVTLSCEQNLNHDAMYWYRQDPGQGLRLIYYSQIVNDFQKGDIAEGYSVSREKKESFPLTVTSAQKNPTAFYLCASSTGTGAYEQYFGPGTRLTVT.

The chain uses TRBV19 and TRBJ2-6, with TRBD1 matching over 7 bases. Germline CDR1 reads LNHDA; CDR2 reads SQIVND (reference sequence). This CDR3 is 15 amino acids long. V lost 4 bases to trimming and J lost 2 bases; unmatched junction nucleotides: 2. The CDR3 DNA follows: TGTGCCAGTAGTAGCGACAGGGCTGGGGCCAACGTCCTGACTTTC. It is translated as CASSSDRAGANVLTF.

V and J are TRBV6-6 and TRBJ1-1; no clear D gene. Germline V gene lookup returns CDR1 MNHNY and CDR2 SVGAGI (reference sequence). Trimming pared 2 bases from V and 8 bases from J, leaving 9 bases between. The CDR3 loop spans 12 amino acids. CDR3 in amino acids: CASSYTNYEAFF. CDR3 coding DNA: TGTGCCAGCAGTTACACCAACTACGAAGCTTTCTTT.

This chain uses TRBV20-1 with TRBJ2-7, with a possible D match to TRBD2 (5 bases). V was shortened by 7 bases and J by 3 bases, with 10 bases between the two germline ends. This CDR3 region has 11 residues. Germline CDR1 and CDR2: DFQATT and SNEGSKA (reference sequence). The CDR3 DNA follows: TGCAGTGGTCTACGGGACTACGAGCAGTACTTC. This sequence encodes CSGLRDYEQYF.

The gene calls are TRBV27 and TRBJ2-7, with D perhaps matching TRBD1 (5 bases). The V end was cut by 5 bases, the J end by 2 bases, with 19 bases between. Germline-derived CDR1 and CDR2 are MNHEY and SMNVEV (reference sequence). The CDR3 contains 16 residues. CDR3 in amino acids: CASSVNPWAGPYEQYF. Written as DNA, the CDR3 is TGTGCCAGCAGTGTAAACCCCTGGGCAGGGCCCTACGAGCAGTACTTC.

The chain combines TRBV4-2 with TRBJ1-1, with 10 bases identical to TRBD1. Germline V gives CDR1 LGHNA, CDR2 YNFKEQ. Unmatched junction bases numbered 16, after V lost 3 bases and J lost 0 bases. The CDR3 runs 20 residues. The CDR3 nucleotides are TGTGCCAGCAGCCAGACAAGTACCGGGACAGGGGCCTGGTTGAACACTGAAGCTTTCTTT. Protein product: CASSQTSTGTGAWLNTEAFF.

The V gene is TRBV5-8, the J gene TRBJ2-7; D uncertain. Germline V gene lookup returns CDR1 SGHTS and CDR2 YDEGEE. Deletions cut 2 bases from V and 7 bases from J, with 13 bases between. The CDR3 is made up of 13 amino acids. CDR3 protein: CASSFGFGREQYF. Here the CDR3 DNA reads TGTGCCAGCAGCTTTGGGTTCGGACGGGAGCAGTACTTC.

The CDR3 bases are TGTGCCAGCAGAGGTGGGAGGGTAAACAATGAGCAGTTCTTC. Protein product: CASRGGRVNNEQFF. The chain couples TRBV28 to TRBJ2-1; 7 nucleotides match TRBD2. The V gene end was trimmed by 6 bases and the J gene end by 5 bases; junction bases not matched to a gene: 7. CDR1 and CDR2 (germline): MDHEN, SYDVKM. The CDR3 covers 14 residues.

V gene TRBV19 combines with J gene TRBJ2-1; D call uncertain. The V gene's germline CDR1 is LNHDA and CDR2 SQIVND (reference sequence). The CDR3 spans 14 residues. V was clipped by 1 base and J by 0 bases, with 4 bases between them. The CDR3 DNA sequence: TGTGCCAGTAGTATAGGTTACTCCTACAATGAGCAGTTCTTC. Translated, it gives CASSIGYSYNEQFF. The full variable domain, rest sourced from reference TRBV19 and TRBJ2-1, is DGGITQSPKYLFRKEGQNVTLSCEQNLNHDAMYWYRQDPGQGLRLIYYSQIVNDFQKGDIAEGYSVSREKKESFPLTVTSAQKNPTAFYLCASSIGYSYNEQFFGPGTRLTVL.

The chain links TRBV5-1 to TRBJ2-2; D gene ambiguous. The CDR3 is 15 residues long. V dropped 4 bases and J dropped 2 bases, with 12 bases sitting between them. Germline lookup yields CDR1 SGHRS and CDR2 YFSETQ. As DNA, the CDR3 is TGCGCCAGCAGCGGACGCACCGGAAACACCGGGGAGCTGTTTTTT. It yields the protein CASSGRTGNTGELFF.

The chain carries TRBV9 and TRBJ2-2; 7 nucleotides agree with TRBD2. CDR1 is SGDLS and CDR2 is YYNGEE in the germline V gene. V lost 10 bases, J lost 10 bases, and 10 bases stayed unmatched. The CDR3 covers 12 residues. DNA of the CDR3: TGTGCCCTGGGAGGGCTTCGGACGGAGCTGTTTTTT. Translating it yields CALGGLRTELFF.

About this clone: Germline and junction disagree at one end, which may indicate a read error. This sequence joins TRBV7-7 and TRBJ2-5; no reliable D call. CDR1 and CDR2 (germline): SSHAT, FNYEAQ (reference sequence). The CDR3 has 14 residues. The DNA for the CDR3 is TGTGCTAGCAGCTTTAGTAGGAACCAAGAGACCCAGTACTTC. It encodes CASSFSRNQETQYF. The full variable domain, in which reference TRBV7-7 and TRBJ2-5 provide the parts outside the CDR3, is GAGVSQSPRYKVTKRGQDVTLRCDPISSHATLYWYQQALGQGPEFLTYFNYEAQPDKSGLPSDRFSAERPEGSISTLTIQRTEQRDSAMYRCASSFSRNQETQYFGPGTRLLVL.

The J gene is TRBJ2-7, the V gene TRBV29-1, with TRBD1 matching 9 bases. Germline V gene lookup returns CDR1 SQVTM and CDR2 ANQGSEA. V trimming: 6 bases; J trimming: 2 bases; junction bases outside the gene matches: 11. This CDR3 has 15 amino acids. The CDR3 DNA sequence: TGCAGCGTCCTTATCCCGGGACAGGGTCCCTACGAGCAGTACTTC. Encoded protein: CSVLIPGQGPYEQYF.

V usage is TRBV5-1 and J usage is TRBJ2-1; perhaps TRBD1 as D (6 bases). V was clipped by 0 bases and J by 15 bases, with 19 bases between them. The CDR3 contains 14 residues. CDR1 and CDR2 from the germline V gene are SGHRS and YFSETQ. The CDR3 DNA reads as TGCGCCAGCAGCTTGGACAGGGTCGATCGGGTCGCGTTCTTC. Protein: CASSLDRVDRVAFF.

The chain combines TRBV11-2 with TRBJ1-4; weak D call: TRBD1 (6 bases). V gave up 0 bases and J gave up 11 bases, with 10 bases separating them. CDR1 and CDR2 (germline): SGHAT, FQNNGV. The CDR3 loop spans 13 amino acids. In DNA form, the CDR3 reads TGTGCCAGCAGCTTAGAAAGGGGGGGGAAACTGTTTTTT. It codes for CASSLERGGKLFF.

The genes are TRBV5-6 and TRBJ2-1, with D perhaps matching TRBD1 (6 bases). Germline lookup yields CDR1 SGHDT and CDR2 YYEEEE. Trimming took off 3 bases at V and 4 bases at J, with 14 bases between the two ends. The CDR3 is 15 residues long. CDR3 in amino acids: CASSWDTSPYNEQFF. The CDR3 coding sequence is TGTGCCAGCAGCTGGGACACATCCCCTTACAATGAGCAGTTCTTC.

V gene TRBV28 combines with J gene TRBJ1-2; TRBD1 agrees at 7 bases. With V trimmed by 8 bases and J by 4 bases, 10 bases remained unmatched. This CDR3 has 14 residues. CDR1 is MDHEN, CDR2 SYDVKM, per germline. The CDR3 DNA sequence: TGTGCCAGCCTAACAGGACAGGCCATCTATGGCTACACCTTC. Translation: CASLTGQAIYGYTF.

V gene TRBV7-8 combines with J gene TRBJ2-1, with D tentatively TRBD2 (6 bases). Germline lookup yields CDR1 SGHVS and CDR2 FQNEAQ. V lost 1 base, J lost 5 bases, and 15 bases lay in between. The length of the CDR3 is 16 residues. CDR3 region: CASSLERLALDNEQFF. The CDR3 DNA is TGTGCCAGCAGCTTAGAACGGCTAGCGTTAGACAATGAGCAGTTCTTC.

V gene TRBV28 combines with J gene TRBJ1-2; the D is unclear. From germline, CDR1 is MDHEN and CDR2 SYDVKM. This CDR3 contains 14 residues. The V gene lost 1 base and the J gene lost 7 bases, with 13 bases spanning the gap. The CDR3 DNA sequence: TGTGCCAGCAGTTTATTCCAGACTGCTGGTGGCTACACCTTC. Translated, it gives CASSLFQTAGGYTF.